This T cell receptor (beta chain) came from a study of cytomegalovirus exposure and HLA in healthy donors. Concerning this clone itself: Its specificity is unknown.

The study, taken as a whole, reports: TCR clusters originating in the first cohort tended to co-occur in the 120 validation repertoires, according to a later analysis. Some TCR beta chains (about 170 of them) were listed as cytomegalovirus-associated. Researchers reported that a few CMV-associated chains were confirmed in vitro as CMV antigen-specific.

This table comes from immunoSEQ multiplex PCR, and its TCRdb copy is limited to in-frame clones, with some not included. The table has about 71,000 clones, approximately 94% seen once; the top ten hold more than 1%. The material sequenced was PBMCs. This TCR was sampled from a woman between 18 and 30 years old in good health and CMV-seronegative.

For the CDR3, the DNA is TGCGCCAGCAGTGAGTCGGGCCACGAGCAGTACTTC. Protein product: CASSESGHEQYF. The chain employs TRBV10-1 and TRBJ2-7, with D unresolved. Germline-derived CDR1 and CDR2 are WNHNN and SYGVQD (reference sequence). The length of the CDR3 is 12 residues. The germline V and J ends were trimmed by 0 bases and 5 bases, with 5 bases remaining between them.